The entry that follows covers one TCR beta chain sequence. Sequenced by immunoSEQ multiplex PCR; TCRdb stores in-frame clones only, minus some. The sample gives fewer than 150,000 clones, 93% of which show up once; more than 2.5% is in the top ten. The sample originates from a study of T cell responses to AZD1222 COVID-19 vaccine. V was pared by 7 bases and J by 6 bases, with 12 bases between. Germline V gene data show CDR1 as SNHLY and CDR2 as FYNNEI. CDR3 size: 12 residues. The TCR sequence derives from an adult in good health. The chain has TRBV2 and TRBJ1-1, with D hard to call. The material sequenced was peripheral blood, taken on day 0 of AZD1222 vaccination. This CDR3 reads CASIGFRAEAFF. CDR3 in DNA: TGTGCCAGCATTGGATTTAGGGCTGAAGCTTTCTTT. The complete variable domain, with remaining parts taken from reference TRBV2 and TRBJ1-1, reads EPEVTQTPSHQVTQMGQEVILRCVPISNHLYFYWYRQILGQKVEFLVSFYNNEISEKSEIFDDQFSVERPDGSNFTLKIRSTKLEDSAMYFCASIGFRAEAFFGQGTRLTVV.